Sequencing of this TCR beta chain was carried out in a study of cytomegalovirus exposure and HLA in healthy donors. V shed 0 bases and J shed 7 bases, with 10 bases lying between them. Germline assignment: CDR1 GTSNPN and CDR2 SVGIG (reference sequence). CDR3 size: 13 residues. 60 Vbeta and 13 Jbeta primers were used in PCR. Profiled with immunoSEQ multiplex PCR; TCRdb holds only in-frame clones, not every one. Here the sample spans 100,000 to 150,000 clones, nearly 85% being singletons. The V and J genes are TRBV30 and TRBJ2-1, with D unclear. Sequencing was done on a sample of PBMCs. The receptor comes from a boy aged 5-17 years in good health and CMV-seronegative. In DNA, the CDR3 is TGTGCCTGGAGTGTACAAGCTAGTAATGAGCAGTTCTTC. Protein product: CAWSVQASNEQFF.